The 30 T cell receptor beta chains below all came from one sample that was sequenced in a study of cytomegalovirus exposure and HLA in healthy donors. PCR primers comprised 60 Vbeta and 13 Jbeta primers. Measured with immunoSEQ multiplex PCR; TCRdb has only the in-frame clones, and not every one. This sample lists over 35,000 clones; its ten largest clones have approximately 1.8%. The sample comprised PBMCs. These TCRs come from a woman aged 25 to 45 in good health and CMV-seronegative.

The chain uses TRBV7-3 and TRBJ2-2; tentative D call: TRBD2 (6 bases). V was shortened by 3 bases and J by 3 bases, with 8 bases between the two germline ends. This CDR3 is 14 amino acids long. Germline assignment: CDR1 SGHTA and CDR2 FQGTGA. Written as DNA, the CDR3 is TGTGCCAGCAGCTTCGGGGGATACACCGGGGAGCTGTTTTTT. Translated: CASSFGGYTGELFF.

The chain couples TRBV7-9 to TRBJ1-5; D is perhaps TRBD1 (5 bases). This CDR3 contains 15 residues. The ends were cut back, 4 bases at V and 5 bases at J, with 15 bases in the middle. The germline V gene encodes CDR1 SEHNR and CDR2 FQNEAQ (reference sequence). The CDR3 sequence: CASSSQGGDYQPQHF. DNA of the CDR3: TGTGCCAGCAGCTCGCAGGGTGGGGATTATCAGCCCCAGCATTTT.

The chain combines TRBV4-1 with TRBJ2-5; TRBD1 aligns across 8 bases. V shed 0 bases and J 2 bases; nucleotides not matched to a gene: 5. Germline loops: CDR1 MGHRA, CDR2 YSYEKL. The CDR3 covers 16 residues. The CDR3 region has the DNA TGCGCCAGCAGCCAAGATCCGGGACAGGTACAAGAGACCCAGTACTTC. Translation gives CASSQDPGQVQETQYF.

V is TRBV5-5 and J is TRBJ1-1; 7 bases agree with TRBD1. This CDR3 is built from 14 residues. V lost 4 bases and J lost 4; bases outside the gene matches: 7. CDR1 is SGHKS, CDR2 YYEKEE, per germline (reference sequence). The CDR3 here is CASSPDRPITEAFF. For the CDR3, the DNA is TGTGCCAGCAGCCCGGACAGGCCGATCACTGAAGCTTTCTTT.

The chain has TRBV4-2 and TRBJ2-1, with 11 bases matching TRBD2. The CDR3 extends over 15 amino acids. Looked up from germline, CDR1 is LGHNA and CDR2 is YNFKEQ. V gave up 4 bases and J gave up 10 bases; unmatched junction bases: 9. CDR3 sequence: CASSPAGTSGWEQFF. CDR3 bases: TGTGCCAGCAGCCCGGCAGGGACTAGCGGTTGGGAGCAGTTCTTC.

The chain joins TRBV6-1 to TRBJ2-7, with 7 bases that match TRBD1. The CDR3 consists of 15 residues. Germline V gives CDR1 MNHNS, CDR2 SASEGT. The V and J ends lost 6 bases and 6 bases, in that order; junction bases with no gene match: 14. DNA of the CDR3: TGTGCCAGCAGCCAAACAGGGGTTGGGCACTCCGAGCAGTACTTC. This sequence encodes CASSQTGVGHSEQYF.

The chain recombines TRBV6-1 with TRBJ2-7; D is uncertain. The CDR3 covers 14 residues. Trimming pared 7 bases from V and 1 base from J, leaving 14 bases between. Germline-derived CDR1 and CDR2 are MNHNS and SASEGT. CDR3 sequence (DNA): TGTGCCAGCAAAATGCAACAGATTTCCTACGAGCAGTACTTC. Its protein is CASKMQQISYEQYF.

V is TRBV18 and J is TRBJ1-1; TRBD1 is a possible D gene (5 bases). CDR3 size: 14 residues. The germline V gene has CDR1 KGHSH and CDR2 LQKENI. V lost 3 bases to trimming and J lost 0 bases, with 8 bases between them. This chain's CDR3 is CASSPGGLNTEAFF. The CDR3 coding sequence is TGTGCCAGCTCACCGGGGGGGTTGAACACTGAAGCTTTCTTT.

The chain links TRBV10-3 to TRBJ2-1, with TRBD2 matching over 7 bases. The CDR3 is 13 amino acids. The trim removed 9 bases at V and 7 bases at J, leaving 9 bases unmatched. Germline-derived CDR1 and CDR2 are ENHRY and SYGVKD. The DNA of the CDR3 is TGTGCCATAAGACAGTTCGGGGGGAATGAGCAGTTCTTC. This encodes CAIRQFGGNEQFF.

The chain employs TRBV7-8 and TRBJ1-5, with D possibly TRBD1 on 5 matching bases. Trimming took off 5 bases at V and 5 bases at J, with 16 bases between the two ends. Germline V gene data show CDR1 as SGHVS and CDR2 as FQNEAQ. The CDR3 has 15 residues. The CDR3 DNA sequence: TGTGCCAGCAGCCCAAAGGGGTTGACGGATCAGCCCCAGCATTTT. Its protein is CASSPKGLTDQPQHF.

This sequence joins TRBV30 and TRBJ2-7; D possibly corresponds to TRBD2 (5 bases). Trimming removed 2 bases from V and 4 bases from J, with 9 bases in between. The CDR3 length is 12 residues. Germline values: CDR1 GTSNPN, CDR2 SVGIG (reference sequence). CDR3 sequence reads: CAWSQRTYEQYF. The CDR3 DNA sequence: TGTGCCTGGAGTCAGAGGACTTACGAGCAGTACTTC.

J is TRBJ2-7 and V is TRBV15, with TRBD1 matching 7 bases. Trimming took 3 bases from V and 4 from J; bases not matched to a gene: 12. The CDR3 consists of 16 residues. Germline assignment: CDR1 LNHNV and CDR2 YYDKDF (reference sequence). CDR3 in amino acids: CATSSDRDTNRYEQYF. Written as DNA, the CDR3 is TGTGCCACCAGCAGCGACAGGGATACTAACCGTTACGAGCAGTACTTC.

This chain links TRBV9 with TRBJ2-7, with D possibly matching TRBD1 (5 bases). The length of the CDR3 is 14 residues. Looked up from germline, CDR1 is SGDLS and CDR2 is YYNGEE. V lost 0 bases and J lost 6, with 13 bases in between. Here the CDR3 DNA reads TGTGCCAGCAGCGTAGGACCGGCAGGGCGCGAGCAGTACTTC. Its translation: CASSVGPAGREQYF.

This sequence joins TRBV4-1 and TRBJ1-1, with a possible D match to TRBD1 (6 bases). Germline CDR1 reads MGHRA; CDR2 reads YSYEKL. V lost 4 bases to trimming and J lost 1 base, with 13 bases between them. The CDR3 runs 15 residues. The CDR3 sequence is CASSPRGRGNTEAFF. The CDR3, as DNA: TGCGCCAGCAGCCCCCGCGGCAGGGGGAACACTGAAGCTTTCTTT.

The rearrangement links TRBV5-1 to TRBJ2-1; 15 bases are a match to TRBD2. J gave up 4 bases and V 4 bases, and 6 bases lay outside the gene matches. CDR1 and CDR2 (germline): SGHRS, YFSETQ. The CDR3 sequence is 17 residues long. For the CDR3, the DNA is TGCGCCAGCAGCCCGCGGACTAGCGGGAGGGAATACAATGAGCAGTTCTTC. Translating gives CASSPRTSGREYNEQFF. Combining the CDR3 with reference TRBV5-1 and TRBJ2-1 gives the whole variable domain KAGVTQTPRYLIKTRGQQVTLSCSPISGHRSVSWYQQTPGQGLQFLFEYFSETQRNKGNFPGRFSGRQFSNSRSEMNVSTLELGDSALYLCASSPRTSGREYNEQFFGPGTRLTVL.

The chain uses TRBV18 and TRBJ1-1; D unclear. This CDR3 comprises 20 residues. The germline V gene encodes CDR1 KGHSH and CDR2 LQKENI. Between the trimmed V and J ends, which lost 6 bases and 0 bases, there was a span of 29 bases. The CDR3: CASSNPPPRVSRGMNTEAFF. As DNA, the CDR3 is TGTGCCAGCTCTAACCCCCCTCCCCGGGTCTCCAGAGGAATGAACACTGAAGCTTTCTTT.

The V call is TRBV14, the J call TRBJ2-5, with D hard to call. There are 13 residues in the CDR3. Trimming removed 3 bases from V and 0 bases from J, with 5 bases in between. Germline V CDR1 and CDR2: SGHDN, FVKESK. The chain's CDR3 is CASSQRYQETQYF. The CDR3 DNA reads TGTGCCAGCAGCCAGAGGTACCAAGAGACCCAGTACTTC.

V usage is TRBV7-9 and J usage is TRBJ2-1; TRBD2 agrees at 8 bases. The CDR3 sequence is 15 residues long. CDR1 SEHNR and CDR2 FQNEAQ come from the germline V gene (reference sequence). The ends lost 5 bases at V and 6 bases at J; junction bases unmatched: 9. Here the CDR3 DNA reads TGTGCCAGCAGCCTGACTAGCGTAAATTTCAATGAGCAGTTCTTC. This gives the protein CASSLTSVNFNEQFF.

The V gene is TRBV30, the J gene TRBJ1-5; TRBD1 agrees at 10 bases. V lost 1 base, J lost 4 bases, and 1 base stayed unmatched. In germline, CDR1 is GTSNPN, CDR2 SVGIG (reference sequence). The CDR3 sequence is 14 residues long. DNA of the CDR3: TGTGCCTGGAGTGGGACAGGGGGAAATCAGCCCCAGCATTTT. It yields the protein CAWSGTGGNQPQHF.

CDR3 sequence (DNA): TGCGCCAGCAGCCAAGATGTCCCGGGAGGGGGGGCTGAGCAGTTCTTC. It translates to CASSQDVPGGGAEQFF. The rearrangement links TRBV4-3 to TRBJ2-1, with 8 bases identical to TRBD2. Germline CDR1 reads LGHNA; CDR2 reads YSLEER. V shed 0 bases and J 9 bases; nucleotides not matched to a gene: 10. This CDR3 comprises 16 residues.

CDR3 region: CASSGLGRGANEKLFF. The CDR3 region has the DNA TGTGCCAGTAGCGGACTAGGACGTGGGGCGAATGAAAAACTGTTTTTT. The V call is TRBV19, the J call TRBJ1-4; D is perhaps TRBD1 (5 bases). Germline loops: CDR1 LNHDA, CDR2 SQIVND (reference sequence). The CDR3 totals 16 residues. The V gene lost 6 bases and the J gene lost 5 bases, with 19 bases spanning the gap.

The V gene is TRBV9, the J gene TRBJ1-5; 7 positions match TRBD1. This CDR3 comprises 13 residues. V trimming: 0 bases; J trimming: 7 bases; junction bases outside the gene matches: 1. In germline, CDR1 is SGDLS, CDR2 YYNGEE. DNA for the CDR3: TGTGCCAGCAGCGTAGCACAGGGGCAGCCCCAGCATTTT. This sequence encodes CASSVAQGQPQHF.

CDR3: CAWKYGSSYNEQFF. Written as DNA, the CDR3 is TGTGCCTGGAAATACGGGAGTTCCTACAATGAGCAGTTCTTC. This chain links TRBV30 with TRBJ2-1, with TRBD2 as a possible D gene (6 bases). The CDR3 is 14 residues long. V shed 4 bases and J shed 1 base, with 11 bases lying between them. Germline V lookup: CDR1 GTSNPN, CDR2 SVGIG (reference sequence). Combining the CDR3 with reference TRBV30 and TRBJ2-1 gives the whole variable domain SQTIHQWPATLVQPVGSPLSLECTVEGTSNPNLYWYRQAAGRGLQLLFYSVGIGQISSEVPQNLSASRPQDRQFILSSKKLLLSDSGFYLCAWKYGSSYNEQFFGPGTRLTVL.

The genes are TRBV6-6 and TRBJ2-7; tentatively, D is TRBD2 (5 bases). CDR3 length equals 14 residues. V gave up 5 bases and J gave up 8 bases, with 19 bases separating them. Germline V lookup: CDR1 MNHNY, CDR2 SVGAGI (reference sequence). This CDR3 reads CASSITRGVPQQYF. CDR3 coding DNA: TGTGCCAGCAGTATCACTAGAGGAGTCCCTCAGCAGTACTTC.

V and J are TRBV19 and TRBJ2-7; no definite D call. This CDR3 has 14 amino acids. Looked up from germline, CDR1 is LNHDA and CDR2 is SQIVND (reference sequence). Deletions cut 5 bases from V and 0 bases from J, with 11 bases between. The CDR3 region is CASSFSGVSYEQYF. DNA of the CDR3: TGTGCCAGTAGTTTTTCAGGTGTCTCCTACGAGCAGTACTTC.

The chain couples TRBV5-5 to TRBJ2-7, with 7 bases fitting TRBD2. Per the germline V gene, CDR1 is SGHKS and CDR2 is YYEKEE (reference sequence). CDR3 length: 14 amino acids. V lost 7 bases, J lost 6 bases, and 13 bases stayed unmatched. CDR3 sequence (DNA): TGTGCCAGCTCCAAAGCGACTAGCTCTGGCGAGCAGTACTTC. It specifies CASSKATSSGEQYF.

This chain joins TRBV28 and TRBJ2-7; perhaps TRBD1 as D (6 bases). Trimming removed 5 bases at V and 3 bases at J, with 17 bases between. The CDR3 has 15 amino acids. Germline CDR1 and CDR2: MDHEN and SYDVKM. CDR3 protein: CASSTRGKGGYEQYF. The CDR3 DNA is TGTGCCAGCAGTACTCGAGGTAAAGGGGGCTACGAGCAGTACTTC.

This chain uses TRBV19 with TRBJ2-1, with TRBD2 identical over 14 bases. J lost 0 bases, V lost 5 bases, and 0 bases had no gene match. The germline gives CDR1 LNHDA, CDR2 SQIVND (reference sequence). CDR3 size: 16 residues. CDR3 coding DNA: TGTGCCAGTAGTGGGACTAGCGGGAGCTCCTACAATGAGCAGTTCTTC. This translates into CASSGTSGSSYNEQFF.

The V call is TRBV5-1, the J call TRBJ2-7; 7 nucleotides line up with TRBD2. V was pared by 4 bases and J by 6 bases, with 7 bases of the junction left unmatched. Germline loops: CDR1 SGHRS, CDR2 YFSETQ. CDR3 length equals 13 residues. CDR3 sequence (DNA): TGCGCCAGCAGCCTGGGACTACCTGGCGAGCAGTACTTC. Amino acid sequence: CASSLGLPGEQYF.

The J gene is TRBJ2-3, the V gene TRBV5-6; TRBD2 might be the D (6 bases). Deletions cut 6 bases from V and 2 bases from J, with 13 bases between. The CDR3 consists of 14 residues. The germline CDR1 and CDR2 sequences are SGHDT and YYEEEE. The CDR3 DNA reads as TGTGCCAGCACCCCGGGGAGGAACACAGATACGCAGTATTTT. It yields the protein CASTPGRNTDTQYF. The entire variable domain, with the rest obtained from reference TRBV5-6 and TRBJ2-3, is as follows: DAGVTQSPTHLIKTRGQQVTLRCSPKSGHDTVSWYQQALGQGPQFIFQYYEEEERQRGNFPDRFSGHQFPNYSSELNVNALLLGDSALYLCASTPGRNTDTQYFGPGTRLTVL.